This T cell receptor beta chain was documented in a study of CD8+ T cells in alopecia areata. About this clone: Its antigen is undetermined.

Reverse transcription of extracted RNA yielded cDNA, which provided the sequencing template. Produced via immunoSEQ multiplex PCR; TCRdb's table is partial and in-frame only. The top ten hold just over 5.5% of the sample, which has some 82,000 clones, about 51% seen once. Peripheral blood and lesional scalp punch biopsies were taken from alopecia areata patients. A FACSAria was used to sort CD4+ and CD8+ T cells. These cells came from PBMCs. The germline V gene has CDR1 SGDLS and CDR2 YYNGEE. The CDR3 length is 14 residues. After removal of 5 bases from V and 1 base from J, the junction contained 5 bases not matched to a gene. The study's findings and limits: Scalp sequencing also captures normal skin's resident alphabeta T cells.

Input material: NKG2D-high CD8+ T cells sorted from blood. V usage is TRBV9 and J usage is TRBJ1-2; 7 nucleotides align to TRBD1. The clonotype comes from a human donor with alopecia areata. The CDR3 DNA reads TGTGCCAGCAGTCGACAGGGCGATAACTATGGCTACACCTTC. Translation gives CASSRQGDNYGYTF.